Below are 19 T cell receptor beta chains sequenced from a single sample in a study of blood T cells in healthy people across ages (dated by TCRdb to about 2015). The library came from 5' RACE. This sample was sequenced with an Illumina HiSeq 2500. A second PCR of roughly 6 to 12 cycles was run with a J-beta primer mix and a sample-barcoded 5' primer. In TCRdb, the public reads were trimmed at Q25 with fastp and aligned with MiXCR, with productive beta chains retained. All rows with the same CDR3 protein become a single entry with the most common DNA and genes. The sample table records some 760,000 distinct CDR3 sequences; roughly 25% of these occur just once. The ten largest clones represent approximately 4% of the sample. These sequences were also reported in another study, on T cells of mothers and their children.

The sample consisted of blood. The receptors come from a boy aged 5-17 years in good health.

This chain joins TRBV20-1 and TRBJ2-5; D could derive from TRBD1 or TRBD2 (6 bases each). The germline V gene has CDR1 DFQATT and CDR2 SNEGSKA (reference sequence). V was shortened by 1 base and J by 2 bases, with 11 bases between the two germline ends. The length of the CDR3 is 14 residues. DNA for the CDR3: TGCAGTGCTAGAGGGGGGGCGCAACAAGAGACCCAGTACTTC. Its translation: CSARGGAQQETQYF.

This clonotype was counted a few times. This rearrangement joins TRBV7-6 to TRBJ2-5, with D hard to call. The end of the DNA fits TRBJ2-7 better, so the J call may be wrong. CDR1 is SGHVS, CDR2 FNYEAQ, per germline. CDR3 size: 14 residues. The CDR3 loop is CASSLGTAPYEQYF. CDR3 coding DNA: TGTGCCAGCAGCTTAGGGACCGCGCCCTACGAGCAGTACTTC.

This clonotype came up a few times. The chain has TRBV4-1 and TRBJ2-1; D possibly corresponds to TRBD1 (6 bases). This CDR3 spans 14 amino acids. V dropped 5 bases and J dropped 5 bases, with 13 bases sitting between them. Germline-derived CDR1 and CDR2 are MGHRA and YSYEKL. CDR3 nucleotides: TGCGCCAGCAGCGAGGGACACACTAACAATGAGCAGTTCTTC. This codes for CASSEGHTNNEQFF.

The CDR3 DNA follows: TGTGCCACCAGTGGGGGACCCTATTACAGTTCTGGGGCCAACGTCCTGACTTTC. The encoded protein is CATSGGPYYSSGANVLTF. The V call is TRBV24-1, the J call TRBJ2-6; D is perhaps TRBD1 or TRBD2 (5 bases each). Trimming shortened V by 5 bases and J by 1 base, and 17 bases separated the two germline ends. The CDR3 length is 18 residues. CDR1 is KGHDR and CDR2 is SFDVKD in the germline V gene.

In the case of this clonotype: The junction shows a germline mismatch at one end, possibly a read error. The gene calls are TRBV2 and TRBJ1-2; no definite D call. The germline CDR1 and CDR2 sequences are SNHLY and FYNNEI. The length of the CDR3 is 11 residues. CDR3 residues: CASSLDNRRDF. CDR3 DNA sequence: TGTGCCAGCAGTTTGGATAACCGCCGGGACTTC.

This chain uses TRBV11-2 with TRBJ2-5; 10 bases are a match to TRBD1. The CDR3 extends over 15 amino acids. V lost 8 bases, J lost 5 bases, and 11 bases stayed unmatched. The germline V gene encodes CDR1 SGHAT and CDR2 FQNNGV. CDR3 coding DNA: TGTGCCAGCGGAGGGGCGGGGGACAGGGGCGAGACCCAGTACTTC. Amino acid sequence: CASGGAGDRGETQYF.

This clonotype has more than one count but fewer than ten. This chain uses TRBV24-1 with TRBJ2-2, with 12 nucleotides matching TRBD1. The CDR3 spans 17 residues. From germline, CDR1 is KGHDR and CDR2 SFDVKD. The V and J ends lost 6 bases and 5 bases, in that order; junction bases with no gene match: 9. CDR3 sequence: CATSSTGQGAETGELFF. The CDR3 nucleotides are TGTGCCACCAGTTCGACGGGACAGGGGGCTGAGACCGGGGAGCTGTTTTTT.

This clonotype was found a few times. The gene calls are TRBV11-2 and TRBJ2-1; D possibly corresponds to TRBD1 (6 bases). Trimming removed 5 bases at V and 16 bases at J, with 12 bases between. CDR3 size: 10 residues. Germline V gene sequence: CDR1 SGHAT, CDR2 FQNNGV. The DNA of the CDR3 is TGTGCCAGCAGCGAAGGGGGACCCTTCTTC. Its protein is CASSEGGPFF.

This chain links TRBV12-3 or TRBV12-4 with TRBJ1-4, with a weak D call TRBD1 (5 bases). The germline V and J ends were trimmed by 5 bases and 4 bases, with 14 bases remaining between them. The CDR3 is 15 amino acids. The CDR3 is CASSTSGLGNEKLFF. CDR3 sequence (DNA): TGTGCCAGCAGTACCTCAGGGTTGGGTAATGAAAAACTGTTTTTT.

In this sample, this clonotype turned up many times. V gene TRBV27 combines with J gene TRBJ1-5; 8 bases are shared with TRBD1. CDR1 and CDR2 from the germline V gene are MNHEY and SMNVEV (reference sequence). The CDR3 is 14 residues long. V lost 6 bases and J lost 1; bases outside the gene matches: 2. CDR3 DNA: TGTGCCAGCAGACGGACAGGGAGCAATCAGCCCCAGCATTTT. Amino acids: CASRRTGSNQPQHF.

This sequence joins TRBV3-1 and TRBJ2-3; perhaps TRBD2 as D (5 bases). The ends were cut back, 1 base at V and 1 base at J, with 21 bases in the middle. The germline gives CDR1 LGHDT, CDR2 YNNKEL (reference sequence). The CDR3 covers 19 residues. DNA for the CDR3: TGTGCCAGCAGCCAAGTAGGCGGGTCCGCGTCACTACGCACAGATACGCAGTATTTT. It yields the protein CASSQVGGSASLRTDTQYF.

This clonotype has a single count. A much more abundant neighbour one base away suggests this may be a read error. The CDR3 bases are TGTGCCAGCAGGTCGACAGGGAACACTGAAGCTTTCTTT. Its protein product is CASRSTGNTEAFF. The chain joins TRBV27 to TRBJ1-1, with TRBD1 as a possible D gene (6 bases). V lost 6 bases, J lost 1 base, and 9 bases lay in between. The germline V gene has CDR1 MNHEY and CDR2 SMNVEV (reference sequence). The CDR3 is made up of 13 amino acids.

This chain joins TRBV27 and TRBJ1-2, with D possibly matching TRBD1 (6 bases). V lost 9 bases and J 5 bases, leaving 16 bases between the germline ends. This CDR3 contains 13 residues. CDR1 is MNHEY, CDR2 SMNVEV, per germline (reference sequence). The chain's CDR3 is CASGQGLGYGYTF. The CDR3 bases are TGTGCCAGTGGGCAGGGGTTGGGGTATGGCTACACCTTC.

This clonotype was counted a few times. The CDR3 here is CASSFSTGVSMGASYNSPLHF. In DNA form, the CDR3 reads TGCGCCAGCAGCTTTTCGACAGGGGTTTCGATGGGAGCCTCCTATAATTCACCCCTCCACTTT. The chain uses TRBV5-1 and TRBJ1-6, with 8 bases lining up with TRBD1. The CDR3 loop spans 21 amino acids. Germline values: CDR1 SGHRS, CDR2 YFSETQ. Germline trimming cut 2 bases from V and 0 bases from J; bases unmatched to any gene: 16.

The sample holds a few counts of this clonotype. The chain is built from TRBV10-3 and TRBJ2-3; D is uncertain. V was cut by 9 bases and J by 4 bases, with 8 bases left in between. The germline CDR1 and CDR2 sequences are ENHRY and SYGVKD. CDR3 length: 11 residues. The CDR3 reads CAMANADTQYF. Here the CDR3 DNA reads TGTGCCATGGCAAACGCAGATACGCAGTATTTT.

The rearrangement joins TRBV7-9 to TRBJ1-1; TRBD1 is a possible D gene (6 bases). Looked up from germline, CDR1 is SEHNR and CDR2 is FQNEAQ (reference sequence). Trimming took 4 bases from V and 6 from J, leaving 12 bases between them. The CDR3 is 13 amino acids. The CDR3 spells CASSSQGVPEAFF. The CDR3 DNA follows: TGTGCCAGCAGCTCACAGGGTGTCCCTGAAGCTTTCTTT.

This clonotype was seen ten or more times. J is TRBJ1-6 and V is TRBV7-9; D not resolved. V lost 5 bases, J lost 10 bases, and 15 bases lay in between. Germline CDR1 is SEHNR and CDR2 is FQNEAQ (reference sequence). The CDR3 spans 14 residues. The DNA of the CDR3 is TGTGCCAGCAGCCCCGACCTGGCGGGGTCACCCCTCCACTTT. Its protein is CASSPDLAGSPLHF.

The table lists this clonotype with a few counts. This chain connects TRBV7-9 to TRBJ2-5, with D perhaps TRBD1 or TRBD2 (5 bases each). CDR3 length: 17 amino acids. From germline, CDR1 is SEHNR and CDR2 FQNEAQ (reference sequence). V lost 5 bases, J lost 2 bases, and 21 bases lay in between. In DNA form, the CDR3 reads TGTGCCAGCAGCCTGGGGGTCTACCGGGGCGGACAAGAGACCCAGTACTTC. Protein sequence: CASSLGVYRGGQETQYF.

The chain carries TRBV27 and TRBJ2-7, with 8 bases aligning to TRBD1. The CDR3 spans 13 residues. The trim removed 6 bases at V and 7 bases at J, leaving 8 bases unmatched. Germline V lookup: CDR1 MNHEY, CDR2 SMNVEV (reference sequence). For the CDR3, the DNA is TGTGCCAGCAGATATCAGGGGGCTAGTGAGCAGTACTTC. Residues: CASRYQGASEQYF.